In its sample, the clone carrying this TCR beta chain was seen once. Antigen: not known. Clones were sequenced by immunoSEQ multiplex PCR, and TCRdb holds only the in-frame ones, with some missing. The sample yields 95,000 to 150,000 clones, under 85% seen once. The sample belongs to a study of T cell responses to AZD1222 COVID-19 vaccine. Findings and limits, study-wide: Nearly half of unique spike-specific TCRs reportedly avoided B.1.351 and B.1.1.7 mutated regions. Donors were largely white British and mainly female; clonal diversity was possibly underestimated. After two AZD1222 doses, spike-specific TCR breadth and depth rose versus day 0. It was only after the peak T cell response that any repertoires were sampled.

The germline V gene has CDR1 SGHKS and CDR2 YYEKEE (reference sequence). Deletions cut 3 bases from V and 4 bases from J, with 7 bases between. The CDR3 loop spans 12 amino acids. This TCR derives from an adult in good health. The V and J genes are TRBV5-5 and TRBJ1-2; the D gene is possibly TRBD1 (6 bases). This material consisted of peripheral blood, taken on day 0 of AZD1222 vaccination. The CDR3 is CASSSDSYGYTF. The CDR3 DNA sequence: TGTGCCAGCAGCTCGGACAGCTATGGCTACACCTTC.